A selection of T cell receptor beta chains follows, all from one sample in a study of response to subunit inactivated influenza vaccine. TCRdb fed the RT-PCR reads into MiXCR, producing one record per CDR3 protein. The data contain some 500,000 distinct CDR3 sequences, over 10% of them singletons. Here the sequenced sample was PBMCs from blood, taken roughly 46 days after vaccination. The receptor set was obtained from a man between 50 and 59 years old who received an inactivated influenza vaccine. Both conserved end residues are part of each CDR3. The order of the fields is J gene, CDR3 length, D gene, V gene, clone size, CDR3 protein, CDR3 DNA. The D gene is left open where the match is weak. Rows may omit the clone size; those that give it use once, few, many or a size class.

TRBJ2-2,17,NA,TRBV20-1,NA,CSARDPRRFANTGELFF,TGCAGTGCTAGAGATCCTCGACGGTTCGCGAACACCGGGGAGCTGTTTTTT
TRBJ2-7,16,TRBD2,TRBV5-1,NA,CASSRGNSGSSGEQYF,TGCGCCAGCAGCCGAGGGAATAGCGGGAGCTCTGGCGAGCAGTACTTC
TRBJ2-2,13,NA,TRBV5-1,NA,CASSVAPPGELFF,TGCGCCAGCAGCGTAGCCCCCCCCGGGGAGCTGTTTTTT
TRBJ2-3,17,TRBD2,TRBV6-2/TRBV6-3,few,CASSYDVASGNTDTQYF,TGTGCCAGCAGTTACGATGTGGCGAGCGGGAACACAGATACGCAGTATTTT
TRBJ2-1,15,TRBD2,TRBV4-1,NA,CASSQGAGTYNEQFF,TGCGCCAGCAGCCAAGGAGCGGGAACCTACAATGAGCAGTTCTTC
TRBJ1-2,14,NA,TRBV10-3,few,CAISPRVGSYGYTF,TGTGCCATCAGTCCACGTGTTGGATCCTATGGCTACACCTTC
TRBJ1-5,16,TRBD1,TRBV20-1,NA,CSASRGQGIDNQPQHF,TGCAGTGCTTCTCGAGGACAGGGGATCGACAATCAGCCCCAGCATTTT
TRBJ2-7,14,TRBD1,TRBV18,few,CASSEGARAREQYF,TGTGCCAGCTCAGAGGGGGCGAGGGCGCGAGAGCAGTACTTC
TRBJ2-7,14,NA,TRBV20-1,many,CSARWGRMGYEQYF,TGCAGTGCTAGGTGGGGTCGGATGGGCTACGAGCAGTACTTC
TRBJ1-2,14,NA,TRBV2,many,CASSREVGSYGYTF,TGTGCCAGCAGCCGCGAAGTTGGATCCTATGGCTACACCTTC
TRBJ2-1,20,TRBD2,TRBV5-1,NA,CASSLAGLDLPLGSYNEQFF,TGCGCCAGCAGCTTGGCCGGACTAGATCTGCCCTTGGGTTCCTACAATGAGCAGTTCTTC
TRBJ2-7,15,TRBD1,TRBV6-2/TRBV6-3,NA,CASSYMGQGSYEQYF,TGTGCCAGCAGTTACATGGGACAGGGTTCGTACGAGCAGTACTTC
TRBJ2-2,15,NA,TRBV7-2,NA,CASSSFSANTGELFF,TGTGCCAGCAGTTCATTTTCCGCGAACACCGGGGAGCTGTTTTTT
TRBJ2-5,14,NA,TRBV19,NA,CASSTGTAQETQYF,TGTGCCAGTAGTACAGGGACGGCACAAGAGACCCAGTACTTC
TRBJ2-3,14,NA,TRBV6-5,few,CASSYLSNRDTQYF,TGTGCCAGCAGTTACTTATCCAACAGGGATACGCAGTATTTT
TRBJ1-5,15,NA,TRBV4-2,many,CASSQGDGFNQPQHF,TGTGCCAGCAGCCAGGGGGACGGCTTCAATCAGCCCCAGCATTTT